This T cell receptor beta chain was recorded in a study of OX40 agonist ivuxolimab in advanced cancers. Background on the study: Of mixed ages from about 23 to 79 and averaging about 60 years, the group was around 78% male. Study-level findings and limits: Both CD4+ and CD8+ T cell populations in blood had undergone clonal expansion by week 6 at 0.1 to 3.0 mg/kg.

This clone was picked up one time. The antigen is unknown. Patients who had autoimmune disease history or got systemic immunosuppression were left out. TCRdb's copy holds only in-frame clones and misses some; the assay was immunoSEQ multiplex PCR. Among about 80,000 clones, 92% were seen once, and the ten largest hold about 8.6%. The receptor's source is an adult with an advanced solid tumor such as melanoma, head and neck, liver or kidney cancer. Here the sequenced sample was CD4+ or CD8+ T cells sorted from blood, taken in a trial of the OX40 agonist ivuxolimab.

In DNA, the CDR3 is TGTGCCATCAGTGAGTCGGTAGGACTGAACACAGATACGCAGTATTTT. This encodes CAISESVGLNTDTQYF. The rearrangement joins TRBV10-3 to TRBJ2-3; maybe TRBD2 (5 bases). CDR1 is ENHRY and CDR2 is SYGVKD in the germline V gene. The CDR3 covers 16 residues. V was trimmed by 0 bases and J by 2 bases, leaving 12 bases between them.